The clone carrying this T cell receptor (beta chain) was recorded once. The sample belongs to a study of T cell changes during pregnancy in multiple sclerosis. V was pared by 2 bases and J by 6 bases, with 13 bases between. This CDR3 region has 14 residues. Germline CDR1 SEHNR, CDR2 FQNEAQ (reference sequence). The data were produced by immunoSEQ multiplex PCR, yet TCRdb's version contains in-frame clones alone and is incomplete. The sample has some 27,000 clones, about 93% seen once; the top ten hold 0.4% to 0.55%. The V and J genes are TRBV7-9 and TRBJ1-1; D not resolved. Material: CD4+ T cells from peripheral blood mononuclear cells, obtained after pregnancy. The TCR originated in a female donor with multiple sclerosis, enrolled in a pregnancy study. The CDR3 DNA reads TGTGCCAGCAGCTTACATTTGAGTGCGTCTGAAGCTTTCTTT. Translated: CASSLHLSASEAFF.